This paragraph reports one T cell receptor beta chain. The sample's time point: patch test 3, about 24 weeks after DPC sensitization. Treatment noted: therapeutic diphenylcyclopropenone sensitization with weekly scalp DPC. The study enrolled 18 to 70-year-old alopecia patients suitable for DPC. Total RNA was isolated from unfractionated whole blood. These data originate in a study of human T cells and chemical hapten exposure. Study-level background: Small volume differences among pooled libraries mainly caused per-sample TCR yield variation.

Germline trimming cut 3 bases from V and 3 bases from J; bases unmatched to any gene: 5. Per germline, CDR1 MDHEN and CDR2 SYDVKM. This CDR3 comprises 15 residues. TCRdb redid the calling of the RACE reads with MiXCR, one entry per CDR3 protein. The repertoire holds about 84,000 distinct CDR3 sequences, 9.5% to 14% seen once, with about 3.5% in the top ten. The chain is built from TRBV28 and TRBJ2-1, with 7 bases lining up with TRBD2. The source is a woman in her 50s with alopecia areata. Some clones in this sample may be carry-over from other donors' samples. The sample was whole blood, taken in connection with sensitization to the hapten diphenylcyclopropenone (DPC). The CDR3 loop is CASSLGGSNYNEQFF. CDR3 coding DNA: TGTGCCAGCAGTTTGGGCGGGAGTAACTACAATGAGCAGTTCTTC.